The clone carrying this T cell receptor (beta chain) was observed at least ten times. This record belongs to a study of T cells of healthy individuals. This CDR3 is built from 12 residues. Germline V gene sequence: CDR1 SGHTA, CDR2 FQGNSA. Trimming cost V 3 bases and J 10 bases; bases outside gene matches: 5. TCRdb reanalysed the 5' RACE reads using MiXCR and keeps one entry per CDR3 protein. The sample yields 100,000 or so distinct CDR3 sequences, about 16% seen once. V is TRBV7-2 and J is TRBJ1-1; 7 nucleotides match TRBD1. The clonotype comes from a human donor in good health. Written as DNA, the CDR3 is TGTGCCAGCAGCTTCGGGACAGCCGGAGCTTTCTTT. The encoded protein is CASSFGTAGAFF. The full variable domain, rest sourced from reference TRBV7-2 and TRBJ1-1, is GAGVSQSPSNKVTEKGKDVELRCDPISGHTALYWYRQSLGQGLEFLIYFQGNSAPDKSGLPSDRFSAERTGGSVSTLTIQRTQQEDSAVYLCASSFGTAGAFFGQGTRLTVV.